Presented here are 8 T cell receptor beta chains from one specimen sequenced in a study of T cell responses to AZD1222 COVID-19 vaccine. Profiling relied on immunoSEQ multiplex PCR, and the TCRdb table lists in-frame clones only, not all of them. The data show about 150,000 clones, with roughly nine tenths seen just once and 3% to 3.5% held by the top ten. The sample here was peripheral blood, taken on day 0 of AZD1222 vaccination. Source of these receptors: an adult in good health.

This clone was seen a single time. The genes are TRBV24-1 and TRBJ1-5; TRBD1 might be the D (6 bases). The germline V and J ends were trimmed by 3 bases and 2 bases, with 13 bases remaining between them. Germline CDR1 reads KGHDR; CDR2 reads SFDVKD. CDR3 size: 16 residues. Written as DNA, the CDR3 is TGTGCCACCAGTGATCCCAGGGGCATCGGCAATCAGCCCCAGCATTTT. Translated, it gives CATSDPRGIGNQPQHF.

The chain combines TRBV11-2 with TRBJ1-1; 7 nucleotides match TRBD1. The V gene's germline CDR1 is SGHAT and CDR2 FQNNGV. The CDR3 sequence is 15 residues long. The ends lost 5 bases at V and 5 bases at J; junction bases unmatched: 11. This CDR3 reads CASSNPTAGGTEAFF. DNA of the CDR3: TGTGCCAGCAGCAATCCAACGGCAGGGGGAACTGAAGCTTTCTTT. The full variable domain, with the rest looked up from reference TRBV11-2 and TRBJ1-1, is EAGVAQSPRYKIIEKRQSVAFWCNPISGHATLYWYQQILGQGPKLLIQFQNNGVVDDSQLPKDRFSAERLKGVDSTLKIQPAKLEDSAVYLCASSNPTAGGTEAFFGQGTRLTVV.

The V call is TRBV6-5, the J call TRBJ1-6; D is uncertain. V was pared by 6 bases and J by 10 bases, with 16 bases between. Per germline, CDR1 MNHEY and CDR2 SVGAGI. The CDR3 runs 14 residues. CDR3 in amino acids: CASRKGGLESPLHF. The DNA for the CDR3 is TGTGCCAGCAGGAAAGGTGGGTTGGAATCACCCCTCCACTTT.

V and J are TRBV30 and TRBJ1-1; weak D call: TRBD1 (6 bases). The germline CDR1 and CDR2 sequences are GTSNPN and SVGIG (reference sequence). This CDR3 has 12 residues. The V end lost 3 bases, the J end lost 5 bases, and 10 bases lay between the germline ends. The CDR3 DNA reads TGTGCCTGGAGGTACAGGGTTACTGAAGCTTTCTTT. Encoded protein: CAWRYRVTEAFF.

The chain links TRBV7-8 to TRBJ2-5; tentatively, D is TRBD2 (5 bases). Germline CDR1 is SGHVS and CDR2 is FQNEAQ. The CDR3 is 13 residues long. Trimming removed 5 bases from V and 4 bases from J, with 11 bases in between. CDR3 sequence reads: CASSRGLRETQYF. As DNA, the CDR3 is TGTGCCAGCAGCCGAGGGCTTCGAGAGACCCAGTACTTC.

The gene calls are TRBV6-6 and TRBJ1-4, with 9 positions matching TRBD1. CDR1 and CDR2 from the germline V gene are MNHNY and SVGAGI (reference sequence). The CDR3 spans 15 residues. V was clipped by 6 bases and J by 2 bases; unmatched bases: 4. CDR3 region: CASSLDRGTNEKLFF. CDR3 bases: TGTGCCAGCAGCCTCGACAGGGGGACTAATGAAAAACTGTTTTTT.

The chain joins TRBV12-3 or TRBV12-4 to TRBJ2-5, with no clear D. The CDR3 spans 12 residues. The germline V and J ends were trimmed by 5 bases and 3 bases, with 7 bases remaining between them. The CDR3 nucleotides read TGTGCCAGCAGTAAAAACAAAGAGACCCAGTACTTC. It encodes CASSKNKETQYF.

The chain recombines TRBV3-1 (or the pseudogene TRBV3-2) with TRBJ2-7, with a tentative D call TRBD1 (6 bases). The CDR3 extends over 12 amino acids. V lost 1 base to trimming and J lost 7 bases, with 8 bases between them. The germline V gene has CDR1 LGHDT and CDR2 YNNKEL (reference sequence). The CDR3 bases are TGTGCCAGCAGCCAAGTTCAGGGGGAGCAGTACTTC. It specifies CASSQVQGEQYF.